This T cell receptor beta chain appears in the sequencing data of a study of beta chain features in type 1 diabetes. Sequenced material consisted of expressed TCRB transcripts (all of the isolated RNA was reverse transcribed). Using immunoSEQ multiplex PCR, the repertoire was profiled, and TCRdb retains in-frame clones only, with some absent. The sample carries under 350,000 clones, about 8.5% recorded once. This clone was found many times. V gave up 5 bases and J gave up 18 bases, with 23 bases separating them. CDR3 length: 14 residues. CDR1 SEHNR and CDR2 FQNEAQ come from the germline V gene (reference sequence).

This TCR was recovered from a woman between 18 and 29 years old in good health. Sample: central memory CD4+ T cells from blood. The J gene is TRBJ1-6, the V gene TRBV7-9, with a possible D match to TRBD1 (5 bases). This CDR3 reads CASSPALTGGPSHF. The DNA for the CDR3 is TGTGCCAGCAGCCCGGCCCTTACAGGAGGGCCGAGCCACTTT. The whole variable domain, filled in from reference TRBV7-9 and TRBJ1-6, reads DTGVSQNPRHKITKRGQNVTFRCDPISEHNRLYWYRQTLGQGPEFLTYFQNEAQLEKSRLLSDRFSAERPKGSFSTLEIQRTEQGDSAMYLCASSPALTGGPSHFGNGTRLTVT.